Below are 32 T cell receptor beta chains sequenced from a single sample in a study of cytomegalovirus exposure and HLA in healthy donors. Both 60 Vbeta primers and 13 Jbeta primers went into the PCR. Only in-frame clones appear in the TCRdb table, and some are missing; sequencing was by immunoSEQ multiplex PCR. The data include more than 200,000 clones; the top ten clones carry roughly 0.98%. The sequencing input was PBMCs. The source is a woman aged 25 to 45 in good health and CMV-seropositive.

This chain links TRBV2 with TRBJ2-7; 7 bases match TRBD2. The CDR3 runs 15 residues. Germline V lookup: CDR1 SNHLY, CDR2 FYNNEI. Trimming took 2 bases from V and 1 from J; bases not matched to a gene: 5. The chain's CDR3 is CASSELAGGSYEQYF. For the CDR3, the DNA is TGTGCCAGCAGTGAATTAGCGGGCGGTTCCTACGAGCAGTACTTC.

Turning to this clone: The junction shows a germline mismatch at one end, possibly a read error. The DNA for the CDR3 is TGCTGTGGGGGCTGCTATGGCTACACCTTC. This translates into CCGGCYGYTF. The chain employs TRBV30 and TRBJ1-2; D possibly corresponds to TRBD1 (6 bases). Per germline, CDR1 GTSNPN and CDR2 SVGIG (reference sequence). The CDR3 has 10 amino acids.

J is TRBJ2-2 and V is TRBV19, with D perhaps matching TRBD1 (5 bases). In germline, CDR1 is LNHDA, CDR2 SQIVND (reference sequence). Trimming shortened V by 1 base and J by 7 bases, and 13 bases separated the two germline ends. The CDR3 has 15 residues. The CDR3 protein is CASSIVQGTHGELFF. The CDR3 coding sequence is TGTGCCAGTAGTATAGTTCAGGGTACTCACGGGGAGCTGTTTTTT.

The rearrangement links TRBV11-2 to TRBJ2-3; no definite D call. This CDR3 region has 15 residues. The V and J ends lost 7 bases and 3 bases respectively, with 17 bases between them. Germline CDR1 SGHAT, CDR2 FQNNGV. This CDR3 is CASTPMVAITDTQYF. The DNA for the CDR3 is TGTGCCAGCACCCCGATGGTAGCTATTACAGATACGCAGTATTTT.

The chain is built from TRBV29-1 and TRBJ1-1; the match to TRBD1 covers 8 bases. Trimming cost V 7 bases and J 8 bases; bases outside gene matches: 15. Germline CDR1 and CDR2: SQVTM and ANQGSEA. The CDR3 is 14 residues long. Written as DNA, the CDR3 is TGCAGCGCTGCAGTTGGACAGGGTGTGAAGGAAGCTTTCTTT. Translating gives CSAAVGQGVKEAFF.

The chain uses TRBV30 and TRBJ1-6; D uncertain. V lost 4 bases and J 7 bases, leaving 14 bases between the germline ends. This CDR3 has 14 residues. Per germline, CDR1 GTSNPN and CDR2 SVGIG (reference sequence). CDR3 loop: CAWMISGWNSPLHF. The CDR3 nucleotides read TGTGCCTGGATGATCTCGGGGTGGAATTCACCCCTCCACTTT.

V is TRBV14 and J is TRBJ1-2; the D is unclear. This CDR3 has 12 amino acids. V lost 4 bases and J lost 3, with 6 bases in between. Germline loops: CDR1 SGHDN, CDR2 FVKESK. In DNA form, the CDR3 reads TGTGCCAGCAGCCCCTCAGACTATGGCTACACCTTC. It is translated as CASSPSDYGYTF. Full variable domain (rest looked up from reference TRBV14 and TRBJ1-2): EAGVTQFPSHSVIEKGQTVTLRCDPISGHDNLYWYRRVMGKEIKFLLHFVKESKQDESGMPNNRFLAERTGGTYSTLKVQPAELEDSGVYFCASSPSDYGYTFGSGTRLTVV.

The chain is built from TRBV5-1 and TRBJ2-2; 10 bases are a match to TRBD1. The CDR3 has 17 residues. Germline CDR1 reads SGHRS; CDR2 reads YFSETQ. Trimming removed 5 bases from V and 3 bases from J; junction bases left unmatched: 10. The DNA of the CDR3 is TGCGCCAGCAGACATACAGGGGGGACAGGGGACACCGGGGAGCTGTTTTTT. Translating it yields CASRHTGGTGDTGELFF.

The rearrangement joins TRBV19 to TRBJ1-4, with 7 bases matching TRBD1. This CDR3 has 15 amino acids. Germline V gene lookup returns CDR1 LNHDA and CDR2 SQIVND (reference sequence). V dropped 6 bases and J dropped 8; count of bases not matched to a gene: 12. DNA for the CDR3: TGTGCCAGTAGCCTACAAGGGGGCGTTAAAGAAAAACTGTTTTTT. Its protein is CASSLQGGVKEKLFF.

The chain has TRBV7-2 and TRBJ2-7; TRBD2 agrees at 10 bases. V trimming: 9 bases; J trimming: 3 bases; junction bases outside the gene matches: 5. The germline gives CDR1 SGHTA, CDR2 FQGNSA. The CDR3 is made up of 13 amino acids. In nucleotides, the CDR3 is TGTGCCAGTTCAGTAGCGGGAGGCTACGAGCAGTACTTC. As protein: CASSVAGGYEQYF. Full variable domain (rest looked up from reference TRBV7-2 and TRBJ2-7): GAGVSQSPSNKVTEKGKDVELRCDPISGHTALYWYRQSLGQGLEFLIYFQGNSAPDKSGLPSDRFSAERTGGSVSTLTIQRTQQEDSAVYLCASSVAGGYEQYFGPGTRLTVT.

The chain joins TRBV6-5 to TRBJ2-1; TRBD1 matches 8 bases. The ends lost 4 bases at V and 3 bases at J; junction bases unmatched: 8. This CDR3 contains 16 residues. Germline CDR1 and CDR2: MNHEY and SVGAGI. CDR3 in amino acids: CASSSSTGEGYNEQFF. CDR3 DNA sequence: TGTGCCAGCAGTTCCTCGACAGGGGAAGGCTACAATGAGCAGTTCTTC.

CDR3 in DNA: TGTGCCAGCAGCTTGGTATCGACCCAGTACTTC. Its protein product is CASSLVSTQYF. The V gene is TRBV5-6, the J gene TRBJ2-5; D not resolved. This CDR3 is 11 amino acids long. Between the trimmed V and J ends, which lost 0 bases and 7 bases, there was a span of 4 bases. Germline CDR1 reads SGHDT; CDR2 reads YYEEEE.

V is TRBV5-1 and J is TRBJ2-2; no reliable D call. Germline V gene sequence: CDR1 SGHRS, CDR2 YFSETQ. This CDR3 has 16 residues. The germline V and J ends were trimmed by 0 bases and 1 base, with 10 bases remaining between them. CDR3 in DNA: TGCGCCAGCAGCTTGGAACGGCTAGTGAACACCGGGGAGCTGTTTTTT. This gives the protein CASSLERLVNTGELFF.

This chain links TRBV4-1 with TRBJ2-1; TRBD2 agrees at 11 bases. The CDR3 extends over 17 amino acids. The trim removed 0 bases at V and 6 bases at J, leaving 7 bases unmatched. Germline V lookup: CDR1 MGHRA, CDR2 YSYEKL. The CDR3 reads CASSQERGLAGGNEQFF. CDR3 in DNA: TGCGCCAGCAGCCAAGAACGGGGGCTAGCGGGGGGCAATGAGCAGTTCTTC.

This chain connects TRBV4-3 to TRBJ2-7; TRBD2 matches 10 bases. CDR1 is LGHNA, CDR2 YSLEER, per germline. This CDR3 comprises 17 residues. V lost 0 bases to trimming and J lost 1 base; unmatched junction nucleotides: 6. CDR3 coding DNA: TGCGCCAGCAGCCAAGATCTAGCTAGCGGGAGTTCCTACGAGCAGTACTTC. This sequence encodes CASSQDLASGSSYEQYF.

CDR3 sequence reads: CASRVGTAYEQYF. The CDR3 DNA is TGTGCCAGCAGGGTCGGGACAGCATACGAGCAGTACTTC. The gene calls are TRBV28 and TRBJ2-7; 7 bases line up with TRBD1. V shed 6 bases, J shed 4 bases, and the junction held 6 bases outside the gene matches. This CDR3 has 13 residues. Germline CDR1 reads MDHEN; CDR2 reads SYDVKM.

The CDR3 DNA sequence: TGCGCCAGCAGCTTAGGACTGAACTATGGCTACACCTTC. Translated, it gives CASSLGLNYGYTF. The rearrangement uses TRBV5-1 and TRBJ1-2; D is unclear. The CDR3 is 13 residues long. Trimming took 2 bases from V and 2 from J, leaving 7 bases between them. From germline, CDR1 is SGHRS and CDR2 YFSETQ. The full variable domain, in which reference TRBV5-1 and TRBJ1-2 provide the parts outside the CDR3, is KAGVTQTPRYLIKTRGQQVTLSCSPISGHRSVSWYQQTPGQGLQFLFEYFSETQRNKGNFPGRFSGRQFSNSRSEMNVSTLELGDSALYLCASSLGLNYGYTFGSGTRLTVV.

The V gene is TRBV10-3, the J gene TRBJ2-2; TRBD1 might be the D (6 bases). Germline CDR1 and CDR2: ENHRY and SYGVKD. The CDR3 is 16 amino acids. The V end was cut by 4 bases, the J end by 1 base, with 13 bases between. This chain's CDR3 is CAISAYGGGNTGELFF. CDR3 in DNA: TGTGCCATCAGTGCATATGGGGGCGGGAACACCGGGGAGCTGTTTTTT.

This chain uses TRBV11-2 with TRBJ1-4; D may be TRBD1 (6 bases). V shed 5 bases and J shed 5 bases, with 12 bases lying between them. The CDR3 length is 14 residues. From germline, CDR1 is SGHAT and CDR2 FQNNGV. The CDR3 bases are TGTGCCAGCAGCCACGGACAGAAAAATGAAAAACTGTTTTTT. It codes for CASSHGQKNEKLFF.

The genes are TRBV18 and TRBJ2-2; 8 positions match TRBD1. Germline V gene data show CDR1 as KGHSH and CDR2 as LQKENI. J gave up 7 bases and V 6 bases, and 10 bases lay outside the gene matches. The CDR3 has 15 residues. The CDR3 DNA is TGTGCCAGCTCGTCCGGGACAGGTGGTAACGGGGAGCTGTTTTTT. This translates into CASSSGTGGNGELFF.

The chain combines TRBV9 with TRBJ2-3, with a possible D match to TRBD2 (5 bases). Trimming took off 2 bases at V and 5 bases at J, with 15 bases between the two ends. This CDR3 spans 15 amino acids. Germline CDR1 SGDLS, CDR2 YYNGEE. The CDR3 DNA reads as TGTGCCAGCAGCGTGGCTAGCCCGTGGGAAGATACGCAGTATTTT. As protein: CASSVASPWEDTQYF.

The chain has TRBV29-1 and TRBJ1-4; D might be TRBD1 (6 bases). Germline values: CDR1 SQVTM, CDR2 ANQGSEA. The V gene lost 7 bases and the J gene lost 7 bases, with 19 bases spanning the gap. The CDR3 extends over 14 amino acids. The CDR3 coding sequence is TGCAGCGCCAAACGGGGGGCTCGGAGTGAAAAACTGTTTTTT. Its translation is CSAKRGARSEKLFF.

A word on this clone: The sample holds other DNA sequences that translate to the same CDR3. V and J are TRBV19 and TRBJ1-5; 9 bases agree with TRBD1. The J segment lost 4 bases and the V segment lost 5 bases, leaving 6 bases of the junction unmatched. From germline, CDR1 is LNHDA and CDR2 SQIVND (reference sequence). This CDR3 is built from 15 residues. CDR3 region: CASSYDGTGNQPQHF. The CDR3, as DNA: TGTGCCAGTAGTTACGACGGGACAGGGAATCAGCCCCAGCATTTT.

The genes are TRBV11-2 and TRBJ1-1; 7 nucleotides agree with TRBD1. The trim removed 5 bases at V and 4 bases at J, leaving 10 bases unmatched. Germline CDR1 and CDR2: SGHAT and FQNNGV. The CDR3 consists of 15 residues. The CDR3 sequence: CASSPQGSLITEAFF. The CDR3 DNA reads TGTGCCAGCAGCCCACAGGGGTCGCTGATCACTGAAGCTTTCTTT.

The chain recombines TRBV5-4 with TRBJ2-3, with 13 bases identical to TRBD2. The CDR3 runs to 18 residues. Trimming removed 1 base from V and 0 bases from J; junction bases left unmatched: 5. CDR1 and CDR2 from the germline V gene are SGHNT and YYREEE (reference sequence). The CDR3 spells CASSLLLAGGSSTDTQYF. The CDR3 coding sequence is TGTGCCAGCAGCTTGCTACTAGCGGGAGGGAGCAGCACAGATACGCAGTATTTT.

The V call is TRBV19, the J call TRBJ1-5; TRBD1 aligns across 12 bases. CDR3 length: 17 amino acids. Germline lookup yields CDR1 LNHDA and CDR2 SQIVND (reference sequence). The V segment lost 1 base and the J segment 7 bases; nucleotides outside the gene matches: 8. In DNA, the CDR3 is TGTGCCAGTAGTATAGGACTGGGACAGGGGGCGAGGCAGCCCCAGCATTTT. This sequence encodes CASSIGLGQGARQPQHF. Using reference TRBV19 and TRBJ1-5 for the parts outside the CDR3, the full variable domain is DGGITQSPKYLFRKEGQNVTLSCEQNLNHDAMYWYRQDPGQGLRLIYYSQIVNDFQKGDIAEGYSVSREKKESFPLTVTSAQKNPTAFYLCASSIGLGQGARQPQHFGDGTRLSIL.

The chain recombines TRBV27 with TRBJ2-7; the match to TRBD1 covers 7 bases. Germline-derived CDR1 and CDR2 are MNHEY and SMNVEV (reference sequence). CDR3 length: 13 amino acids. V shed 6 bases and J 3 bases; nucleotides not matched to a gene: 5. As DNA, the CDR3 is TGTGCCAGCAGCCGACAGGGTATCTACGAGCAGTACTTC. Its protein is CASSRQGIYEQYF.

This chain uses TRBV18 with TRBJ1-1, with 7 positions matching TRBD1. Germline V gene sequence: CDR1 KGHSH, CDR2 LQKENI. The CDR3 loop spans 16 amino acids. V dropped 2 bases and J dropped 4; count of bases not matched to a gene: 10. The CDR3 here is CASSPSLGGGSTEAFF. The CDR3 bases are TGTGCCAGCTCACCATCTTTAGGGGGCGGAAGCACTGAAGCTTTCTTT.

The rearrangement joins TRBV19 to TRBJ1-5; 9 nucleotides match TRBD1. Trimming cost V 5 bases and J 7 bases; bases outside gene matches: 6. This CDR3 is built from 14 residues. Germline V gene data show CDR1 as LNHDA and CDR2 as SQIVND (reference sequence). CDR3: CASSLTGGVQPQHF. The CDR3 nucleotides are TGTGCCAGTAGTCTTACAGGGGGCGTGCAGCCCCAGCATTTT. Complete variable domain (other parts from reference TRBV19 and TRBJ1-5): DGGITQSPKYLFRKEGQNVTLSCEQNLNHDAMYWYRQDPGQGLRLIYYSQIVNDFQKGDIAEGYSVSREKKESFPLTVTSAQKNPTAFYLCASSLTGGVQPQHFGDGTRLSIL.

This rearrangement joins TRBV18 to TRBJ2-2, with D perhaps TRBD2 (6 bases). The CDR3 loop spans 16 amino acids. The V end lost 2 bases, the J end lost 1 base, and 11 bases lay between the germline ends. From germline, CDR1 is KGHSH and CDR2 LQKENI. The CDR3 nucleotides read TGTGCCAGCTCACCAGCCGGGACTCTGAACACCGGGGAGCTGTTTTTT. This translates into CASSPAGTLNTGELFF.

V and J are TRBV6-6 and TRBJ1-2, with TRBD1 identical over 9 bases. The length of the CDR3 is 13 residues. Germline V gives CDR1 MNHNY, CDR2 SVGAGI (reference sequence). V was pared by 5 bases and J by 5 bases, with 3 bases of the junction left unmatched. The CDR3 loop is CASSPGTGYGYTF. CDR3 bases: TGTGCCAGCAGTCCCGGGACAGGGTATGGCTACACCTTC.

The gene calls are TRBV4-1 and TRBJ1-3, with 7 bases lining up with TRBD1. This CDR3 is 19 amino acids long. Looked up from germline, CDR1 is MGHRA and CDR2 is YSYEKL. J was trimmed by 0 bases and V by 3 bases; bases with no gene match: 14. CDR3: CASSQYDGTAAHSGNTIYF. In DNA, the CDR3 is TGCGCCAGCAGCCAGTACGACGGGACAGCAGCCCACTCTGGAAACACCATATATTTT.